The rows below give T cell receptor beta chains drawn from one sample of a study of cytomegalovirus exposure and HLA in healthy donors. The table came from immunoSEQ multiplex PCR; TCRdb's copy has only in-frame clones and leaves some out. This table holds approximately 230,000 clones, less than 90% found once. Sequencing used PBMCs. The source of these receptors is a man in his late teens or twenties in good health and CMV-seropositive. Both conserved end residues are part of each CDR3. Each record gives: CDR3 protein, J gene, V gene.

CASSSDRAIYEQYF	TRBJ2-7	TRBV5-1
CSVDWGGTGSEQYF	TRBJ2-7	TRBV29-1
CAISEVASYEQYF	TRBJ2-7	TRBV10-3
CASSLLEGELVGYTF	TRBJ1-2	TRBV27
CASSLIIQGLDTQYF	TRBJ2-3	TRBV6-1
CASSQALSLGDNGYTF	TRBJ1-2	TRBV4-1
CASSWDFSSYEQYF	TRBJ2-7	TRBV5-1
CAWSPTSTAGELFF	TRBJ2-2	TRBV30
CASSYRRQGNTIYF	TRBJ1-3	TRBV6-5
CASSPTPPGVPGELFF	TRBJ2-2	TRBV7-8
CASSFRGLAKNIQYF	TRBJ2-4	TRBV28
CASSSTGPPYEQYF	TRBJ2-7	TRBV5-1
CAWSVPSPSQETQYF	TRBJ2-5	TRBV30
CSASLPGGSFF	TRBJ1-1	TRBV20-1
CASSTSGLAVAKNIQYF	TRBJ2-4	TRBV7-9
CASSHEGAGGYTF	TRBJ1-2	TRBV27
CASSIAWLQETQYF	TRBJ2-5	TRBV19
CASSRGGNYGYTF	TRBJ1-2	TRBV27
CASSPAVGGSGVQFF	TRBJ2-1	TRBV9
CASSLALARNEQYF	TRBJ2-7	TRBV5-4
CASSPGLAGELLSYEQYF	TRBJ2-7	TRBV7-2
CASSERRDTAYNEQFF	TRBJ2-1	TRBV6-1
CASSRDSATSYEQYF	TRBJ2-7	TRBV5-1
CASSQSIDWGQYF	TRBJ2-7	TRBV28
CASSLEAGWQTGELFF	TRBJ2-2	TRBV7-6
CASSRNDEQFF	TRBJ2-1	TRBV28
CASSYSGGRSQETQYF	TRBJ2-5	TRBV6-6
CASSLIWGGYNEQFF	TRBJ2-1	TRBV5-6
CASSQVGRNYGYTF	TRBJ1-2	TRBV4-3
CASSSIAGGPYEQYF	TRBJ2-7	TRBV13
CAWSAVRGGEKLFF	TRBJ1-4	TRBV30
CASSLGQNYEQYF	TRBJ2-7	TRBV27
CASSWGTQYTF	TRBJ1-2	TRBV5-6
CASSPGGLNEQFF	TRBJ2-1	TRBV19
CARQGSGANVLTF	TRBJ2-6	TRBV2